The 25 T cell receptor beta chains in this list originate from one sample, sequenced in a study of cytomegalovirus exposure and HLA in healthy donors. The PCR contained 60 Vbeta and 13 Jbeta primers. TCRdb keeps only in-frame clones here, not all; method: immunoSEQ multiplex PCR. The sample holds 200,000 to 250,000 clones, around 80% seen once. What was sequenced was PBMCs. These receptors were taken from a middle-aged woman in good health and CMV-seronegative.

The chain combines TRBV10-2 with TRBJ2-2; tentative D call: TRBD2 (7 bases). V shed 3 bases and J shed 5 bases, with 10 bases lying between them. The CDR3 length is 14 residues. CDR1 and CDR2 (germline): WSHSY, SAAADI. The CDR3 DNA reads TGCGCCAGCAGTGACAGGGGAGGGACCGGGGAGCTGTTTTTT. The encoded protein is CASSDRGGTGELFF.

The V gene is TRBV18, the J gene TRBJ1-6; D gene uncertain. There are 13 residues in the CDR3. Germline CDR1 KGHSH, CDR2 LQKENI. The V end lost 8 bases, the J end lost 1 base, and 6 bases lay between the germline ends. The CDR3 DNA follows: TGTGCCAGCCACACATCCTATAATTCACCCCTCCACTTT. This translates into CASHTSYNSPLHF.

The J gene is TRBJ1-4, the V gene TRBV6-1, with D hard to call. The germline V gene encodes CDR1 MNHNS and CDR2 SASEGT. The CDR3 extends over 16 amino acids. The germline V and J ends were trimmed by 1 base and 0 bases, with 9 bases remaining between them. In DNA form, the CDR3 reads TGTGCCAGCAGTGAAGTGGGCGGGGCAACTAATGAAAAACTGTTTTTT. Its translation is CASSEVGGATNEKLFF.

This chain uses TRBV19 with TRBJ2-1, with a weak D call TRBD1 (7 bases). The V gene's germline CDR1 is LNHDA and CDR2 SQIVND (reference sequence). There are 16 residues in the CDR3. The V and J ends lost 6 bases and 3 bases respectively, with 18 bases between them. This CDR3 is CASSPSGGLIYNEQFF. CDR3 DNA: TGTGCCAGTAGCCCCTCAGGGGGACTGATCTACAATGAGCAGTTCTTC.

The chain joins TRBV2 to TRBJ2-7; D possibly corresponds to TRBD1 (5 bases). The CDR3 runs 16 residues. The germline V and J ends were trimmed by 5 bases and 2 bases, with 19 bases remaining between them. The V gene's germline CDR1 is SNHLY and CDR2 FYNNEI. Here the CDR3 DNA reads TGTGCCAGCAGTCCCCCTAGGGGCAAAACCACCTACGAGCAGTACTTC. Translated, it gives CASSPPRGKTTYEQYF.

The gene calls are TRBV9 and TRBJ1-4; no clear D. V dropped 0 bases and J dropped 7 bases, with 7 bases sitting between them. Germline V gene lookup returns CDR1 SGDLS and CDR2 YYNGEE. CDR3 length equals 13 residues. CDR3 loop: CASSVGEGEKLFF. As DNA, the CDR3 is TGTGCCAGCAGCGTAGGGGAGGGTGAAAAACTGTTTTTT.

The V call is TRBV4-1, the J call TRBJ2-7; 9 bases are shared with TRBD1. Germline CDR1 MGHRA, CDR2 YSYEKL. V lost 3 bases to trimming and J lost 3 bases; unmatched junction nucleotides: 9. CDR3 length equals 16 residues. The CDR3 loop reads CASSQGQGRDLYEQYF. The CDR3 bases are TGCGCCAGCAGCCAGGGACAGGGTAGGGATCTCTACGAGCAGTACTTC.

This clone has a handful of counts. This chain uses TRBV4-3 with TRBJ1-6, with unresolved D. Germline loops: CDR1 LGHNA, CDR2 YSLEER. The CDR3 sequence is 16 residues long. V lost 0 bases to trimming and J lost 8 bases, with 14 bases between them. CDR3 DNA: TGCGCCAGCAGCCAAGATCAACCGGCGGGTTATTCACCCCTCCACTTT. Translated: CASSQDQPAGYSPLHF.

The genes are TRBV5-1 and TRBJ1-4, with D uncertain. Trimming took 0 bases from V and 8 from J, leaving 11 bases between them. Germline loops: CDR1 SGHRS, CDR2 YFSETQ. CDR3 length: 14 residues. The CDR3: CASSLESGLEKLFF. In DNA form, the CDR3 reads TGCGCCAGCAGCTTGGAAAGCGGGCTCGAAAAACTGTTTTTT.

The chain is built from TRBV19 and TRBJ1-1; 7 nucleotides agree with TRBD1. The junction had 9 bases not matched to a gene; V was cut back by 4 bases and J by 4 bases. Germline CDR1 reads LNHDA; CDR2 reads SQIVND (reference sequence). The CDR3 length is 15 residues. CDR3 DNA sequence: TGTGCCAGTAGTACAGGAAACAGGGGTGGCACTGAAGCTTTCTTT. Its translation: CASSTGNRGGTEAFF.

The rearrangement joins TRBV14 to TRBJ1-5, with D possibly matching TRBD1 (5 bases). The germline gives CDR1 SGHDN, CDR2 FVKESK. Trimming left V 3 bases short and J 1 base short, with 13 bases between. This CDR3 comprises 16 residues. CDR3 nucleotides: TGTGCCAGCAGCCAGGGTAGGGGCGAAAGCAATCAGCCCCAGCATTTT. Translation gives CASSQGRGESNQPQHF.

The sample holds a few counts of this clone. This chain uses TRBV6-1 with TRBJ2-1; no clear D gene. CDR3 length equals 15 residues. Trimming stripped 6 bases from V and 7 bases from J, with 19 bases between. CDR1 is MNHNS, CDR2 SASEGT, per germline. The chain's CDR3 is CASRRSTLYLNEQFF. CDR3 DNA: TGTGCCAGCAGACGATCCACCCTATACCTTAATGAGCAGTTCTTC.

The chain couples TRBV6-6 to TRBJ2-1; D is unclear. Germline assignment: CDR1 MNHNY and CDR2 SVGAGI (reference sequence). The CDR3 has 13 residues. V shed 0 bases and J shed 6 bases, with 6 bases lying between them. CDR3 in amino acids: CASSYSTTNEQFF. As DNA, the CDR3 is TGTGCCAGCAGTTACTCGACAACCAATGAGCAGTTCTTC.

The chain is built from TRBV2 and TRBJ2-5; 7 bases agree with TRBD1. J lost 1 base, V lost 9 bases, and 2 bases had no gene match. CDR3 length: 12 amino acids. Per the germline V gene, CDR1 is SNHLY and CDR2 is FYNNEI. The CDR3 DNA reads as TGTGCCAGACGGGACAGCCAAGAGACCCAGTACTTC. Translating it yields CARRDSQETQYF.

V gene TRBV18 combines with J gene TRBJ1-6; D might be TRBD1 (6 bases). Germline CDR1 is KGHSH and CDR2 is LQKENI. Trimming stripped 3 bases from V and 5 bases from J, with 11 bases between. The CDR3 loop spans 15 amino acids. The CDR3 region has the DNA TGTGCCAGCTCACCGACCCGGGACAATAATTCACCCCTCCACTTT. This codes for CASSPTRDNNSPLHF.

This sequence joins TRBV4-1 and TRBJ2-3, with a weak D call TRBD2 (6 bases). Trimming cost V 3 bases and J 5 bases, with 12 bases left between them. CDR3 length equals 14 residues. Germline CDR1 is MGHRA and CDR2 is YSYEKL. CDR3 protein: CASSQRLVIDTQYF. CDR3 coding DNA: TGCGCCAGCAGCCAGAGACTAGTAATAGATACGCAGTATTTT.

J is TRBJ2-1 and V is TRBV5-1, with a weak D call TRBD2 (7 bases). The V gene's germline CDR1 is SGHRS and CDR2 YFSETQ. With 4 bases removed from V and 9 bases from J, the gap between germline ends came to 23 bases. CDR3 length: 16 residues. The CDR3: CASSLIGGLGVSEQFF. As DNA, the CDR3 is TGCGCCAGCAGCCTAATCGGGGGGCTGGGGGTCTCTGAGCAGTTCTTC. The variable domain in full, completed from reference TRBV5-1 and TRBJ2-1, reads KAGVTQTPRYLIKTRGQQVTLSCSPISGHRSVSWYQQTPGQGLQFLFEYFSETQRNKGNFPGRFSGRQFSNSRSEMNVSTLELGDSALYLCASSLIGGLGVSEQFFGPGTRLTVL.

The chain employs TRBV11-3 and TRBJ2-2; D call uncertain. Germline V CDR1 and CDR2: SGHNT, YENEEA. V was clipped by 4 bases and J by 4 bases, with 13 bases between them. CDR3 length equals 15 residues. The CDR3 is CASSSRNKATGELFF. For the CDR3, the DNA is TGTGCCAGCAGCTCGAGGAATAAGGCCACCGGGGAGCTGTTTTTT.

The CDR3 bases are TGCGCCAGCAGCTTGGTCCCTTCCTCTAATGAAAAACTGTTTTTT. It specifies CASSLVPSSNEKLFF. This chain links TRBV5-1 with TRBJ1-4; D not resolved. This CDR3 contains 15 residues. In germline, CDR1 is SGHRS, CDR2 YFSETQ. Trimming pared 0 bases from V and 3 bases from J, leaving 9 bases between.

The chain joins TRBV29-1 to TRBJ2-7, with 7 bases lining up with TRBD1. The CDR3 spans 11 residues. V lost 7 bases to trimming and J lost 7 bases; unmatched junction nucleotides: 7. Germline V gives CDR1 SQVTM, CDR2 ANQGSEA. For the CDR3, the DNA is TGCAGCGCCAGGACAGGCTGGGAGCAGTACTTC. This gives the protein CSARTGWEQYF.

The chain carries TRBV5-1 and TRBJ1-4, with D tentatively TRBD1 (6 bases). This CDR3 spans 15 amino acids. The germline V gene encodes CDR1 SGHRS and CDR2 YFSETQ. V gave up 0 bases and J gave up 7 bases, with 13 bases separating them. The chain's CDR3 is CASSLAGATTEKLFF. CDR3 DNA: TGCGCCAGCAGCTTGGCAGGGGCGACGACTGAAAAACTGTTTTTT.

The CDR3 protein is CASRTNRVRQETQYF. CDR3 sequence (DNA): TGCGCCAGCAGAACAAACAGGGTTCGCCAAGAGACCCAGTACTTC. The J gene is TRBJ2-5, the V gene TRBV5-1; TRBD1 might be the D (6 bases). In germline, CDR1 is SGHRS, CDR2 YFSETQ. Trimming removed 5 bases at V and 1 base at J, with 15 bases between. CDR3 length equals 15 residues.

The chain joins TRBV6-1 to TRBJ1-1; weak D call: TRBD1 (6 bases). Between the trimmed V and J ends, which lost 4 bases and 7 bases, there was a span of 16 bases. Germline loops: CDR1 MNHNS, CDR2 SASEGT. The CDR3 is made up of 14 amino acids. The CDR3 spells CASSGGLQGVEAFF. The CDR3 bases are TGTGCCAGCAGTGGCGGCCTACAGGGAGTTGAAGCTTTCTTT.

The chain has TRBV5-8 and TRBJ2-1, with D possibly TRBD2 on 5 matching bases. Trimming shortened V by 2 bases and J by 8 bases, and 14 bases separated the two germline ends. The CDR3 has 14 amino acids. Germline V lookup: CDR1 SGHTS, CDR2 YDEGEE. For the CDR3, the DNA is TGTGCCAGCAGCTTCGGCTCTAGCCTGTATGAGCAGTTCTTC. Translating it yields CASSFGSSLYEQFF.

This chain joins TRBV15 and TRBJ2-3, with TRBD2 matching 8 bases. CDR3 length equals 14 residues. Germline assignment: CDR1 LNHNV and CDR2 YYDKDF (reference sequence). The junction had 3 bases not matched to a gene; V was cut back by 3 bases and J by 4 bases. This chain's CDR3 is CATSSPGGPDTQYF. As DNA, the CDR3 is TGTGCCACCAGCAGCCCGGGGGGGCCAGATACGCAGTATTTT.